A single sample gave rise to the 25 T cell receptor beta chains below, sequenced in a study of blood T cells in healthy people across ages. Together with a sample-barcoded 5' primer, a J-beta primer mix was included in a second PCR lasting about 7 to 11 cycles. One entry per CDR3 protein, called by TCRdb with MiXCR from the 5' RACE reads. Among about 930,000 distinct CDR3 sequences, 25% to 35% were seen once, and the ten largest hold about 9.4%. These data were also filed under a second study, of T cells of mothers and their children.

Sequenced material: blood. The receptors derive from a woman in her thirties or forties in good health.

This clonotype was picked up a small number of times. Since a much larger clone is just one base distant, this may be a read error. The CDR3 reads CSARQGAASEKLFF. The CDR3 coding sequence is TGCAGTGCGAGGCAGGGTGCGGCTAGTGAAAAACTGTTTTTT. The chain is built from TRBV20-1 and TRBJ1-4, with a weak D call TRBD1 (5 bases). The CDR3 spans 14 residues. Germline V gene sequence: CDR1 DFQATT, CDR2 SNEGSKA (reference sequence). V gave up 6 bases and J gave up 7 bases, with 18 bases separating them.

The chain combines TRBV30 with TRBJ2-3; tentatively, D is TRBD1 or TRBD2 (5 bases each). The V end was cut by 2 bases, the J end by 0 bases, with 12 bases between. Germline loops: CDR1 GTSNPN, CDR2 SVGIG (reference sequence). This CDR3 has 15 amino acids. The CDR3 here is CAWSPGQGSTDTQYF. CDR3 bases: TGTGCCTGGAGTCCGGGGCAGGGAAGCACAGATACGCAGTATTTT.

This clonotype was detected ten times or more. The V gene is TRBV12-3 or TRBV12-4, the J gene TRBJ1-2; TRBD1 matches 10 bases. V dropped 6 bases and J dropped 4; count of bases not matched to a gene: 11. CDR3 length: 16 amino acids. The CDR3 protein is CASSLGGTGDFYGYTF. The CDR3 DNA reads TGTGCCAGCAGCCTAGGAGGGACAGGGGACTTCTATGGCTACACCTTC.

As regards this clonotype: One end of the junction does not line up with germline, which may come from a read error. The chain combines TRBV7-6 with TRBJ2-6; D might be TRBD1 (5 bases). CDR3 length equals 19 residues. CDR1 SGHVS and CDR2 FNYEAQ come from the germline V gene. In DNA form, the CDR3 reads TGTGCCAGCAGCTTAGCGCGTTTAGGCAAAAACTCTGGGGCCAACGCCCTGACTTTC. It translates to CASSLARLGKNSGANALTF.

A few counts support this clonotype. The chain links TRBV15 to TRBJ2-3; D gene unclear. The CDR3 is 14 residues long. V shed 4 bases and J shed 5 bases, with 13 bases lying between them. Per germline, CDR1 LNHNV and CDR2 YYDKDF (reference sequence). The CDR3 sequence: CATSNLMWGDTQYF. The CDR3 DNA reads TGTGCCACCAGCAACCTGATGTGGGGAGATACGCAGTATTTT.

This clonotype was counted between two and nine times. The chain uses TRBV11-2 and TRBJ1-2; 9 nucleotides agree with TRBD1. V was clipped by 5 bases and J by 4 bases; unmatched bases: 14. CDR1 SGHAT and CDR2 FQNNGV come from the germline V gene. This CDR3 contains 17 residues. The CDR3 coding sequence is TGTGCCAGCAGCCCCCCCGCCGGGACAGGGAGATCCTATGGCTACACCTTC. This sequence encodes CASSPPAGTGRSYGYTF. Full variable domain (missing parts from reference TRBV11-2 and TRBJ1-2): EAGVAQSPRYKIIEKRQSVAFWCNPISGHATLYWYQQILGQGPKLLIQFQNNGVVDDSQLPKDRFSAERLKGVDSTLKIQPAKLEDSAVYLCASSPPAGTGRSYGYTFGSGTRLTVV.

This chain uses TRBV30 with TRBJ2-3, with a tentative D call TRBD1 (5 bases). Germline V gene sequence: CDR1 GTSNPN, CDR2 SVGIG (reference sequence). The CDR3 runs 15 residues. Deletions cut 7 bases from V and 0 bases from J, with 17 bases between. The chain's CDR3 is CAFRSRTSSTDTQYF. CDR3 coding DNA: TGTGCCTTCCGAAGCCGGACATCCAGCACAGATACGCAGTATTTT.

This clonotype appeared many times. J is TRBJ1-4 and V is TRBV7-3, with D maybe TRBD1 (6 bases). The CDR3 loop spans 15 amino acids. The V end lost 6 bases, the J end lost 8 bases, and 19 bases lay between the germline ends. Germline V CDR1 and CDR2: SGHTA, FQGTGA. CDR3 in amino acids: CASSYMAGATEKLFF. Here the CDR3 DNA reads TGTGCCAGCAGTTATATGGCAGGGGCGACCGAAAAACTGTTTTTT.

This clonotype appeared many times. CDR3 loop: CSAFLNPRGEQFF. CDR3 in DNA: TGCAGTGCTTTTCTAAACCCCCGGGGTGAGCAGTTCTTC. The rearrangement uses TRBV20-1 and TRBJ2-1; perhaps TRBD2 as D (5 bases). Germline lookup yields CDR1 DFQATT and CDR2 SNEGSKA (reference sequence). The CDR3 spans 13 residues. V was shortened by 5 bases and J by 9 bases, with 17 bases between the two germline ends.

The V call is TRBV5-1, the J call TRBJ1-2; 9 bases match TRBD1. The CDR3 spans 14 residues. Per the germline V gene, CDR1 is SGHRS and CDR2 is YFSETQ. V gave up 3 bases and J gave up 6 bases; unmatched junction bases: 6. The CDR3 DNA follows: TGCGCCAGCAGCTCGGGACAGGGCTGGGATGGCTACACCTTC. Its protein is CASSSGQGWDGYTF.

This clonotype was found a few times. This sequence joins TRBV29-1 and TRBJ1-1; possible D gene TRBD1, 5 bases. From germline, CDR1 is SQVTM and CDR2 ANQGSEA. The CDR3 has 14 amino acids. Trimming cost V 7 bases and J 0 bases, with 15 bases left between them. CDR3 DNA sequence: TGCAGCGGACGTCCAGGAGGGGTGAACACTGAAGCTTTCTTT. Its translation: CSGRPGGVNTEAFF.

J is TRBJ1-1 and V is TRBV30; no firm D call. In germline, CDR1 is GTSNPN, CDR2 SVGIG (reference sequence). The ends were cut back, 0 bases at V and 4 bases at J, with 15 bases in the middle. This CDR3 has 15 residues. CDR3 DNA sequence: TGTGCCTGGAGTGTACTGGACTTTGGGAGCACTGAAGCTTTCTTT. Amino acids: CAWSVLDFGSTEAFF. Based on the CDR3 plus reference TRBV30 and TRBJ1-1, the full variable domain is SQTIHQWPATLVQPVGSPLSLECTVEGTSNPNLYWYRQAAGRGLQLLFYSVGIGQISSEVPQNLSASRPQDRQFILSSKKLLLSDSGFYLCAWSVLDFGSTEAFFGQGTRLTVV.

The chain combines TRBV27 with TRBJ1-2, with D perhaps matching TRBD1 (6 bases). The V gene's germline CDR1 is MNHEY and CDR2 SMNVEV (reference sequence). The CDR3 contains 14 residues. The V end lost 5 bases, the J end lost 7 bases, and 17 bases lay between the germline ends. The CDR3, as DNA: TGTGCCAGCAGTCCCTCGACAGGTTCCCCTGGCTACACCTTC. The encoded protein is CASSPSTGSPGYTF.

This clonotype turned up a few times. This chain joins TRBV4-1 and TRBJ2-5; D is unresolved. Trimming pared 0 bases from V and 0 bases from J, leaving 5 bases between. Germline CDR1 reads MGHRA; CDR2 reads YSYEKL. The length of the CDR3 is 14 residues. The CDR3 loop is CASSQDDYQETQYF. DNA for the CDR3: TGCGCCAGCAGCCAAGACGACTACCAAGAGACCCAGTACTTC.

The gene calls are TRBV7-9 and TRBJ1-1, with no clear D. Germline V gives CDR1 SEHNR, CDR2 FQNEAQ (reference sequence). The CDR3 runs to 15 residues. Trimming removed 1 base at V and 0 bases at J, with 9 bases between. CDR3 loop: CASSLGVGLNTEAFF. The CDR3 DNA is TGTGCCAGCAGCTTAGGAGTGGGGTTGAACACTGAAGCTTTCTTT.

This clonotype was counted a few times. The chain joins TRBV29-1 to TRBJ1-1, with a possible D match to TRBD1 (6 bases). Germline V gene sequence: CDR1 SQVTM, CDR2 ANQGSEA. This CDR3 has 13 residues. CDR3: CMIRGGLNTEAFF. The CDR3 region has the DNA TGCATGATCAGGGGCGGATTGAACACTGAAGCTTTCTTT.

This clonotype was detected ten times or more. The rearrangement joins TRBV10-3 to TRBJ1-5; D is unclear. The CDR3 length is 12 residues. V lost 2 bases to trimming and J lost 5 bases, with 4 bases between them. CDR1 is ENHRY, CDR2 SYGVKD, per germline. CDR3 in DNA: TGTGCCATCAGTGAGCAGGATCAGCCCCAGCATTTT. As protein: CAISEQDQPQHF.

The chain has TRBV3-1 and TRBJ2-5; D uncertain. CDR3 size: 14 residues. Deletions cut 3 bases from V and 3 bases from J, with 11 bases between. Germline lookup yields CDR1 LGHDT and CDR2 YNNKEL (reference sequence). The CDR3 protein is CASSQYGDKETQYF. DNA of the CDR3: TGTGCCAGCAGCCAGTATGGCGACAAAGAGACCCAGTACTTC.

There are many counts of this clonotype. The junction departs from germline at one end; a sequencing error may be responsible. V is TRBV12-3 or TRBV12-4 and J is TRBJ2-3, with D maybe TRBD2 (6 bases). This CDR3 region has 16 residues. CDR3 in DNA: TGCGCCAGCAGCTTGGCCGGTGGAGGGAGCACAGATACGCAGTATTTT. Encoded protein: CASSLAGGGSTDTQYF.

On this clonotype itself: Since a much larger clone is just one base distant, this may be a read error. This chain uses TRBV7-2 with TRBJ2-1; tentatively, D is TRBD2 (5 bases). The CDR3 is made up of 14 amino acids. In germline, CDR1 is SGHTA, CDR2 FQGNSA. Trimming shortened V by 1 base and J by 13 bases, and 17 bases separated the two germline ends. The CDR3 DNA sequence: TGTGCCAGCAGCTTAGAGCTGGCCGGGGAGACCCAGTTCTTC. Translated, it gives CASSLELAGETQFF.

DNA of the CDR3: TGTGCCAGCAGCTTCGATACGTACTACGAGCAGTACTTC. As protein: CASSFDTYYEQYF. V gene TRBV7-2 combines with J gene TRBJ2-7; the D is unclear. Germline V lookup: CDR1 SGHTA, CDR2 FQGNSA. This CDR3 has 13 amino acids. Trimming cost V 3 bases and J 3 bases, with 9 bases left between them.

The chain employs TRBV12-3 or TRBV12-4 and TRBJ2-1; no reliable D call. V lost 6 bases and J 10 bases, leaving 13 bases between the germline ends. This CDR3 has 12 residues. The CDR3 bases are TGTGCCAGCAGCCTCATCGTGTGGGAGCAGTTCTTC. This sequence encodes CASSLIVWEQFF.

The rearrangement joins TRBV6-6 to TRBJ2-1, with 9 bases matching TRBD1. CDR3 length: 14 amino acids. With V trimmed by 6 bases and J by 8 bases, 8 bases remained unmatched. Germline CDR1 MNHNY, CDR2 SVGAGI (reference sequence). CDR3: CASRENRGLDEQFF. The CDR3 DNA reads TGTGCCAGCAGAGAAAACAGGGGGCTCGATGAGCAGTTCTTC.

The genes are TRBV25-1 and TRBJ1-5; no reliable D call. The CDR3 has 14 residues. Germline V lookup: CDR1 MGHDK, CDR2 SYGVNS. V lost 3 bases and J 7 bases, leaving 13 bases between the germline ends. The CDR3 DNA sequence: TGTGCCAGCAGTGACGATCGGGCCGGGCAGCCCCAGCATTTT. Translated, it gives CASSDDRAGQPQHF.

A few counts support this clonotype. The CDR3 loop reads CASSGQYNYEKLFF. CDR3 in DNA: TGTGCCAGCAGCGGACAGTACAACTATGAAAAACTGTTTTTT. The chain links TRBV12-3 or TRBV12-4 to TRBJ1-4; the D gene is possibly TRBD1 (6 bases). Trimming left V 6 bases short and J 6 bases short, with 14 bases between. This CDR3 is built from 14 residues.